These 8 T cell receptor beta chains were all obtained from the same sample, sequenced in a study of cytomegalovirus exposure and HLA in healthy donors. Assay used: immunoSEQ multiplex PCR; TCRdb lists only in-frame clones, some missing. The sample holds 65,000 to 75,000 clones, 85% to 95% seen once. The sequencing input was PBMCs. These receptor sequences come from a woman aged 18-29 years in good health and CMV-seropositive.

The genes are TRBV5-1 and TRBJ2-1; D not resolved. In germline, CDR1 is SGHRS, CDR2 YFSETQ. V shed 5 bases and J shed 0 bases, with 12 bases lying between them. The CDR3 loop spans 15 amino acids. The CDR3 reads CASRGRMSSYNEQFF. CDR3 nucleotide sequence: TGCGCCAGCAGGGGCAGGATGAGCTCCTACAATGAGCAGTTCTTC. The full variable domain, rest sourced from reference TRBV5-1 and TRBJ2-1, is KAGVTQTPRYLIKTRGQQVTLSCSPISGHRSVSWYQQTPGQGLQFLFEYFSETQRNKGNFPGRFSGRQFSNSRSEMNVSTLELGDSALYLCASRGRMSSYNEQFFGPGTRLTVL.

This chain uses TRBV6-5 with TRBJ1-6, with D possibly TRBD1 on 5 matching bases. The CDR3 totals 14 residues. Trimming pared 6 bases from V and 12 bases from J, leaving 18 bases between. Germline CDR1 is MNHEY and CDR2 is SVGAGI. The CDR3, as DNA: TGTGCCAGCAGACTCGACAGAAACCCAAAACCCCTCCACTTT. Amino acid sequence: CASRLDRNPKPLHF.

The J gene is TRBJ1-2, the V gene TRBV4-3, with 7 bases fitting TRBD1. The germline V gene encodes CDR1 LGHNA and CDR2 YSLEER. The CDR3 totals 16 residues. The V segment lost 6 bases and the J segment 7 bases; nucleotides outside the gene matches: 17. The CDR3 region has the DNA TGCGCCAGCAGAGAAAAAACAGGGGCGCCTAGTCTTGGCTACACCTTC. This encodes CASREKTGAPSLGYTF.

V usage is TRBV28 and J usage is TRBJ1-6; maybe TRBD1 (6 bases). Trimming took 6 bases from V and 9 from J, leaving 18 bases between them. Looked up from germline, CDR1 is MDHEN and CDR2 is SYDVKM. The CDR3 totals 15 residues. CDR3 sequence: CASRKQGALGSPLHF. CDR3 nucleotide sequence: TGTGCCAGCAGGAAACAGGGAGCGCTTGGTTCACCCCTCCACTTT.

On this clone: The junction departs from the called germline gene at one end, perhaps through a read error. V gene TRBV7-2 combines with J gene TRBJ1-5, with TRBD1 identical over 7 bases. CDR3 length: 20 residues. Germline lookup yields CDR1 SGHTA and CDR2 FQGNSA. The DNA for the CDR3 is TGTGCCAGCAGCCTAGCCCTCGACAGGGTAGGGTTGTATGGCAATCAGCCCCAGCATTTT. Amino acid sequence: CASSLALDRVGLYGNQPQHF.

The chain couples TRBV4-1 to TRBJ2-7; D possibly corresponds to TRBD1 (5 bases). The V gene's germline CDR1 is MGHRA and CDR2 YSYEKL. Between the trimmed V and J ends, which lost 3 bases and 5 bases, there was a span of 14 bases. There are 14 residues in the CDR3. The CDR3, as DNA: TGCGCCAGCAGCCATGGCAGGGAAGGGGACGAGCAGTACTTC. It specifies CASSHGREGDEQYF.

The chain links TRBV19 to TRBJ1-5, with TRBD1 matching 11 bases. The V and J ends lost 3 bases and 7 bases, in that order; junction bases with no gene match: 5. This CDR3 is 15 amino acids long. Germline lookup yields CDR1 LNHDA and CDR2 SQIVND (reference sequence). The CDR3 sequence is CASSIPGTGGQPQHF. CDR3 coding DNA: TGTGCCAGTAGTATTCCCGGGACAGGGGGACAGCCCCAGCATTTT.

The CDR3 is CASSQVSEMNTEAFF. The CDR3 coding sequence is TGTGCCAGCAGCCAAGTCTCCGAGATGAACACTGAAGCTTTCTTT. V is TRBV4-2 and J is TRBJ1-1; no definite D call. CDR3 size: 15 residues. Germline values: CDR1 LGHNA, CDR2 YNFKEQ. V dropped 1 base and J dropped 0 bases, with 9 bases sitting between them.